The 22 T cell receptor beta chains below all came from one sample that was sequenced in a study of long-term antiretroviral therapy in people with HIV (dated by TCRdb to the early 2020s). The immunoSEQ hsTCRB v3.0 assay was used at survey level resolution to sequence the TRB variable region. Drawn from immuneACCESS, this table holds only the in-frame rearrangements with V and J called that TCRdb kept. Clones are partly lost; checked studies trace under half to an unresolved V gene and leave the rest unexplained. The sample data list tens of thousands of clones, and 65% to 90% of these were observed just once. The ten largest account for about 4.3% of the sample. Sequenced here: unsorted PBMCs, sampled approximately 3.3 years after starting antiretroviral therapy. These receptor sequences come from a man aged 18 to 35 with HIV.

The chain is built from TRBV28 and TRBJ2-3, with D uncertain. Germline CDR1 reads MDHEN; CDR2 reads SYDVKM. The CDR3 spans 14 residues. V was trimmed by 9 bases and J by 0 bases, leaving 13 bases between them. The DNA for the CDR3 is TGTGCCAGTTTAGCAGCTGCTAGCACAGATACGCAGTATTTT. It codes for CASLAAASTDTQYF.

The chain joins TRBV27 to TRBJ1-2; D is unclear. Germline CDR1 and CDR2: MNHEY and SMNVEV (reference sequence). V shed 5 bases and J shed 0 bases, with 7 bases lying between them. The CDR3 loop spans 13 amino acids. The DNA for the CDR3 is TGTGCCAGCAGTCCGGCTTCTAACTATGGCTACACCTTC. Protein product: CASSPASNYGYTF.

DNA for the CDR3: TGCGCCAGCAGCCAAGATCCGGGGGGCCCTGAAGCTTTCTTT. Protein product: CASSQDPGGPEAFF. The genes are TRBV4-1 and TRBJ1-1; D is perhaps TRBD1 (6 bases). V was cut by 0 bases and J by 6 bases, with 11 bases left in between. The CDR3 sequence is 14 residues long. Germline V gene lookup returns CDR1 MGHRA and CDR2 YSYEKL.

The chain links TRBV4-2 to TRBJ1-2; possibly TRBD1 for D (6 bases). The V gene lost 0 bases and the J gene lost 6 bases, with 11 bases spanning the gap. The CDR3 contains 14 residues. The germline V gene encodes CDR1 LGHNA and CDR2 YNFKEQ. The CDR3: CASSQERDINGYTF. Written as DNA, the CDR3 is TGTGCCAGCAGCCAAGAACGGGACATCAATGGCTACACCTTC.

The chain recombines TRBV6-5 with TRBJ2-1; D is possibly TRBD2 (5 bases). In germline, CDR1 is MNHEY, CDR2 SVGAGI. Trimming took 6 bases from V and 1 from J, leaving 13 bases between them. The CDR3 is 15 amino acids. The CDR3, as DNA: TGTGCCAGCAGCCCCTCCCCGGGATCCTACAATGAGCAGTTCTTC. This gives the protein CASSPSPGSYNEQFF.

The chain recombines TRBV25-1 with TRBJ2-1; no firm D call. Trimming took off 1 base at V and 7 bases at J, with 17 bases between the two ends. This CDR3 is 16 amino acids long. Looked up from germline, CDR1 is MGHDK and CDR2 is SYGVNS. The CDR3 region is CASSESAWGFQNEQFF. CDR3 in DNA: TGTGCCAGCAGTGAATCCGCCTGGGGATTCCAAAATGAGCAGTTCTTC.

This clone came up a few times. This chain uses TRBV29-1 with TRBJ1-1, with 7 positions matching TRBD1. Germline V gene lookup returns CDR1 SQVTM and CDR2 ANQGSEA. This CDR3 is 14 amino acids long. Trimming took 7 bases from V and 5 from J; bases not matched to a gene: 13. CDR3 sequence (DNA): TGCAGCGCCCGAACAGGGGCCGGAGGGACTGAAGCTTTCTTT. It encodes CSARTGAGGTEAFF.

The chain combines TRBV4-1 with TRBJ1-1; D remains unclear. The CDR3 totals 14 residues. V lost 1 base and J 8 bases, leaving 14 bases between the germline ends. The V gene's germline CDR1 is MGHRA and CDR2 YSYEKL. CDR3 region: CASSQGAGTEEAFF. In DNA, the CDR3 is TGCGCCAGCAGCCAAGGGGCGGGTACGGAGGAAGCTTTCTTT.

The V call is TRBV5-1, the J call TRBJ2-7; tentatively, D is TRBD1 (5 bases). V lost 0 bases to trimming and J lost 1 base, with 8 bases between them. From germline, CDR1 is SGHRS and CDR2 YFSETQ. The CDR3 extends over 14 amino acids. The CDR3, as DNA: TGCGCCAGCAGCTTGGGAAGACAGTCCTACGAGCAGTACTTC. The encoded protein is CASSLGRQSYEQYF.

This sequence joins TRBV5-1 and TRBJ1-2; D gene uncertain. Trimming pared 3 bases from V and 3 bases from J, leaving 3 bases between. CDR1 is SGHRS, CDR2 YFSETQ, per germline. The CDR3 loop spans 11 amino acids. For the CDR3, the DNA is TGCGCCAGCAGCTCGGACTATGGCTACACCTTC. Amino acids: CASSSDYGYTF.

V usage is TRBV15 and J usage is TRBJ2-3; D is undetermined. The CDR3 runs 14 residues. CDR1 and CDR2 from the germline V gene are LNHNV and YYDKDF (reference sequence). V lost 1 base and J lost 0, with 5 bases in between. The CDR3 region is CATSRGQSTDTQYF. CDR3 sequence (DNA): TGTGCCACCAGCAGAGGGCAGAGCACAGATACGCAGTATTTT.

The chain links TRBV2 to TRBJ1-2; unclear D gene. Trimming removed 2 bases from V and 1 base from J, with 11 bases in between. Germline CDR1 reads SNHLY; CDR2 reads FYNNEI. The CDR3 is 15 residues long. CDR3 amino acids: CASSEQADFNYGYTF. Written as DNA, the CDR3 is TGTGCCAGCAGTGAACAGGCAGATTTTAACTATGGCTACACCTTC.

The count of this clone is one. The chain has TRBV5-1 and TRBJ1-5, with a weak D call TRBD1 (6 bases). The CDR3 spans 15 residues. CDR1 is SGHRS, CDR2 YFSETQ, per germline. Trimming shortened V by 4 bases and J by 2 bases, and 13 bases separated the two germline ends. The CDR3 DNA follows: TGCGCCAGCAGCGCGACAGGAGTTGGCAATCAGCCCCAGCATTTT. Protein sequence: CASSATGVGNQPQHF.

The chain recombines TRBV2 with TRBJ1-4; D might be TRBD1 (6 bases). The CDR3 contains 14 residues. V lost 7 bases to trimming and J lost 0 bases, with 9 bases between them. Germline loops: CDR1 SNHLY, CDR2 FYNNEI. In nucleotides, the CDR3 is TGTGCCAGCACTCGGACAGCAACTAATGAAAAACTGTTTTTT. It specifies CASTRTATNEKLFF. The variable domain in full, with the rest retrieved from reference TRBV2 and TRBJ1-4, is EPEVTQTPSHQVTQMGQEVILRCVPISNHLYFYWYRQILGQKVEFLVSFYNNEISEKSEIFDDQFSVERPDGSNFTLKIRSTKLEDSAMYFCASTRTATNEKLFFGSGTQLSVL.

The chain links TRBV11-2 to TRBJ2-7; D not certain. The germline V gene encodes CDR1 SGHAT and CDR2 FQNNGV. The CDR3 runs to 15 residues. Trimming removed 0 bases at V and 0 bases at J, with 9 bases between. The CDR3 protein is CASSLDTPASYEQYF. CDR3 sequence (DNA): TGTGCCAGCAGCTTAGATACGCCGGCCTCCTACGAGCAGTACTTC. Full variable domain (remainder filled in from reference TRBV11-2 and TRBJ2-7): EAGVAQSPRYKIIEKRQSVAFWCNPISGHATLYWYQQILGQGPKLLIQFQNNGVVDDSQLPKDRFSAERLKGVDSTLKIQPAKLEDSAVYLCASSLDTPASYEQYFGPGTRLTVT.

The chain carries TRBV28 and TRBJ1-2, with 8 bases that match TRBD1. Germline CDR1 MDHEN, CDR2 SYDVKM. After removal of 3 bases from V and 0 bases from J, the junction contained 6 bases not matched to a gene. This CDR3 has 16 amino acids. CDR3 DNA sequence: TGTGCCAGCAGTTTTCTTGAGGACAGGGCTAACTATGGCTACACCTTC. Translated: CASSFLEDRANYGYTF.

This chain's CDR3 is CASSLGAMNTEAFF. The CDR3 DNA reads as TGTGCCAGCAGTTTGGGGGCGATGAACACTGAAGCTTTCTTT. V gene TRBV27 combines with J gene TRBJ1-1; D may be TRBD1 (6 bases). The germline CDR1 and CDR2 sequences are MNHEY and SMNVEV (reference sequence). Trimming cost V 3 bases and J 0 bases, with 8 bases left between them. The CDR3 spans 14 residues.

The chain couples TRBV7-8 to TRBJ2-7; the match to TRBD2 covers 11 bases. CDR1 and CDR2 (germline): SGHVS, FQNEAQ. This CDR3 comprises 18 residues. The V gene end was trimmed by 0 bases and the J gene end by 0 bases; junction bases not matched to a gene: 7. The CDR3 region has the DNA TGTGCCAGCAGCTTAGCGGTGGCTAGCGGGGGGCTCTCCTACGAGCAGTACTTC. It yields the protein CASSLAVASGGLSYEQYF.

This rearrangement joins TRBV6-6 to TRBJ2-7, with D perhaps matching TRBD1 or TRBD2 (5 bases each). There are 13 residues in the CDR3. Germline CDR1 is MNHNY and CDR2 is SVGAGI (reference sequence). V was cut by 6 bases and J by 4 bases, with 13 bases left in between. The CDR3 nucleotides are TGTGCCAGCAGCAAAGGGACCCTTTACGAGCAGTACTTC. Translated, it gives CASSKGTLYEQYF.

The table lists this clone with a count of one. The V gene is TRBV6-5, the J gene TRBJ2-1; D is uncertain. The length of the CDR3 is 13 residues. With 7 bases removed from V and 8 bases from J, the gap between germline ends came to 15 bases. Germline V gives CDR1 MNHEY, CDR2 SVGAGI. The CDR3 DNA reads TGTGCCAGCACTTCTACACTTGGGTATGAGCAGTTCTTC. The encoded protein is CASTSTLGYEQFF.

The chain has TRBV7-9 and TRBJ1-2; no reliable D call. CDR1 is SEHNR, CDR2 FQNEAQ, per germline (reference sequence). The CDR3 extends over 13 amino acids. V was shortened by 1 base and J by 3 bases, with 6 bases between the two germline ends. In DNA, the CDR3 is TGTGCCAGCAGCTTAGGGGGATACTATGGCTACACCTTC. Translating it yields CASSLGGYYGYTF.

The rearrangement uses TRBV7-9 and TRBJ1-1; D may be TRBD1 (6 bases). Per the germline V gene, CDR1 is SEHNR and CDR2 is FQNEAQ (reference sequence). Trimming took 7 bases from V and 4 from J, leaving 16 bases between them. The CDR3 is 14 residues long. The CDR3 sequence is CASKGTGDTTEAFF. DNA for the CDR3: TGTGCCAGCAAGGGAACGGGGGACACCACTGAAGCTTTCTTT. Complete variable domain (other parts from reference TRBV7-9 and TRBJ1-1): DTGVSQNPRHKITKRGQNVTFRCDPISEHNRLYWYRQTLGQGPEFLTYFQNEAQLEKSRLLSDRFSAERPKGSFSTLEIQRTEQGDSAMYLCASKGTGDTTEAFFGQGTRLTVV.